Below, 30 T cell receptor beta chains from the same sample are listed, as sequenced in a study of T cell repertoires in cytomegalovirus infection. MiXCR, run by TCRdb on the reads, gives a single entry per CDR3 protein. The repertoire consists of 510,000 or so distinct CDR3 sequences, with about 26% occurring once and the leading ten covering less than 15%. The sample comprised PBMCs. The receptor source for this set is a human donor in good health (CMV status not recorded). Some clones in this sample may be carry-over from other donors' samples.

V gene TRBV12-3 or TRBV12-4 combines with J gene TRBJ1-3; D is undetermined. The CDR3 length is 16 residues. Trimming stripped 5 bases from V and 2 bases from J, with 16 bases between. CDR3: CASSPLGLPPGNTIYF. The CDR3 coding sequence is TGTGCCAGCAGTCCCTTAGGGTTGCCCCCTGGAAACACCATATATTTT.

This clonotype was seen many times. The gene calls are TRBV19 and TRBJ1-1; TRBD1 is a possible D gene (6 bases). In germline, CDR1 is LNHDA, CDR2 SQIVND (reference sequence). This CDR3 has 14 amino acids. V was pared by 3 bases and J by 0 bases, with 8 bases between. The CDR3, as DNA: TGTGCCAGTAGTATCGACAGGATGAACACTGAAGCTTTCTTT. It encodes CASSIDRMNTEAFF.

A few counts support this clonotype. J is TRBJ1-5 and V is TRBV7-2; D perhaps matches TRBD1 (5 bases). This CDR3 region has 17 residues. CDR1 SGHTA and CDR2 FQGNSA come from the germline V gene. Trimming stripped 1 base from V and 3 bases from J, with 16 bases between. The CDR3, as DNA: TGTGCCAGCAGCTTAGTGGTTTTGGGGGATTTCAATCAGCCCCAGCATTTT. Its translation is CASSLVVLGDFNQPQHF.

This clonotype has just a few counts. The J gene is TRBJ2-1, the V gene TRBV20-1, with 7 bases lining up with TRBD2. Germline V gene lookup returns CDR1 DFQATT and CDR2 SNEGSKA (reference sequence). The trim removed 3 bases at V and 4 bases at J, leaving 12 bases unmatched. The CDR3 covers 16 residues. The CDR3 nucleotides read TGCAGTGCTAGGTCTGATACTAGCGCCAAATACAATGAGCAGTTCTTC. Its translation: CSARSDTSAKYNEQFF.

This clonotype has ten or more counts. V is TRBV7-2 and J is TRBJ2-4; TRBD2 matches at 7 bases. The germline gives CDR1 SGHTA, CDR2 FQGNSA. J lost 8 bases, V lost 5 bases, and 12 bases had no gene match. CDR3 length equals 15 residues. The CDR3 DNA reads TGTGCCAGCAGCCGCCGCGGGGGAGTGGGAGACATTCAGTACTTC. Protein product: CASSRRGGVGDIQYF.

Ten or more counts support this clonotype. The chain links TRBV19 to TRBJ1-5; D gene uncertain. Germline V gives CDR1 LNHDA, CDR2 SQIVND (reference sequence). The CDR3 has 15 amino acids. The germline V and J ends were trimmed by 6 bases and 5 bases, with 17 bases remaining between them. Written as DNA, the CDR3 is TGTGCCAGTAGCCCCCCTGGGAGGGCTGATCAGCCCCAGCATTTT. Its protein product is CASSPPGRADQPQHF. The full variable domain, rest sourced from reference TRBV19 and TRBJ1-5, is DGGITQSPKYLFRKEGQNVTLSCEQNLNHDAMYWYRQDPGQGLRLIYYSQIVNDFQKGDIAEGYSVSREKKESFPLTVTSAQKNPTAFYLCASSPPGRADQPQHFGDGTRLSIL.

This sequence joins TRBV24-1 and TRBJ2-2, with D possibly being TRBD2 (6 bases). CDR1 and CDR2 from the germline V gene are KGHDR and SFDVKD. V was clipped by 7 bases and J by 0 bases, with 11 bases between them. The CDR3 runs to 15 residues. The CDR3 loop is CATRASVTNTGELFF. CDR3 sequence (DNA): TGTGCCACCAGAGCTAGCGTGACGAACACCGGGGAGCTGTTTTTT.

This chain uses TRBV30 with TRBJ2-1, with a possible D match to TRBD2 (7 bases). This CDR3 comprises 15 residues. CDR1 is GTSNPN, CDR2 SVGIG, per germline (reference sequence). Trimming left V 0 bases short and J 8 bases short, with 17 bases between. Here the CDR3 DNA reads TGTGCCTGGAGTGTAAAGGGGGGGGGTCGTTATGAGCAGTTCTTC. Amino acids: CAWSVKGGGRYEQFF. The full variable domain, its missing parts supplied by reference TRBV30 and TRBJ2-1, is SQTIHQWPATLVQPVGSPLSLECTVEGTSNPNLYWYRQAAGRGLQLLFYSVGIGQISSEVPQNLSASRPQDRQFILSSKKLLLSDSGFYLCAWSVKGGGRYEQFFGPGTRLTVL.

V gene TRBV4-1 combines with J gene TRBJ1-5, with D possibly being TRBD1 (6 bases). Germline assignment: CDR1 MGHRA and CDR2 YSYEKL. This CDR3 contains 16 residues. V gave up 4 bases and J gave up 2 bases, with 15 bases separating them. The CDR3 DNA reads TGCGCCAGCAGCCCCCGGGGGGCAGCGGGCAATCAGCCCCAGCATTTT. Its protein is CASSPRGAAGNQPQHF.

The rearrangement uses TRBV4-1 and TRBJ2-1; TRBD2 matches at 10 bases. Losses at the gene ends were 0 bases for V and 6 bases for J; bases not matched to a gene: 5. Germline assignment: CDR1 MGHRA and CDR2 YSYEKL. This CDR3 region has 16 residues. The CDR3, as DNA: TGCGCCAGCAGCCAAGATATAAGCGGGAGGGGCAATGAGCAGTTCTTC. Encoded protein: CASSQDISGRGNEQFF.

The V and J genes are TRBV5-4 and TRBJ2-1; 7 nucleotides match TRBD2. V lost 2 bases, J lost 3 bases, and 2 bases stayed unmatched. Germline CDR1 SGHNT, CDR2 YYREEE (reference sequence). This CDR3 is built from 14 residues. Here the CDR3 DNA reads TGTGCCAGCAGCTTCGCGGGAGTCTACAATGAGCAGTTCTTC. Amino acids: CASSFAGVYNEQFF.

In its sample, this clonotype was seen a few times. The V and J genes are TRBV6-2 or TRBV6-3 and TRBJ2-1, with 9 positions matching TRBD2. The V gene's germline CDR1 is MNHEY and CDR2 SVGEGT. The CDR3 consists of 15 residues. The V gene end was trimmed by 7 bases and the J gene end by 4 bases; junction bases not matched to a gene: 8. CDR3: CASISGSSLYNEQFF. The CDR3 bases are TGTGCCAGCATTAGCGGGAGTAGCCTTTACAATGAGCAGTTCTTC.

This clonotype was found many times. The rearrangement joins TRBV7-9 to TRBJ2-1, with D maybe TRBD1 (6 bases). In germline, CDR1 is SEHNR, CDR2 FQNEAQ (reference sequence). The CDR3 contains 12 residues. The V end lost 1 base, the J end lost 15 bases, and 13 bases lay between the germline ends. DNA for the CDR3: TGTGCCAGCAGCTTAGAGGGCCGAGGGGGGTTCTTC. Encoded protein: CASSLEGRGGFF.

CDR3 amino acids: CASSQDRAPLHF. CDR3 DNA sequence: TGCGCCAGCAGCCAAGATCGGGCACCCCTCCACTTT. The V gene is TRBV4-1, the J gene TRBJ1-6; D unclear. CDR1 MGHRA and CDR2 YSYEKL come from the germline V gene. Trimming took off 0 bases at V and 11 bases at J, with 5 bases between the two ends. This CDR3 contains 12 residues.

At least ten counts were recorded for this clonotype. This chain uses TRBV7-2 with TRBJ1-2; D is ambiguous. This CDR3 contains 13 residues. In germline, CDR1 is SGHTA, CDR2 FQGNSA. Trimming removed 5 bases from V and 5 bases from J, with 12 bases in between. In nucleotides, the CDR3 is TGTGCCAGCAGCGTGACGTTTCTTTATGGCTACACCTTC. It is translated as CASSVTFLYGYTF.

The genes are TRBV29-1 and TRBJ1-5, with D perhaps matching TRBD1 (5 bases). CDR1 and CDR2 from the germline V gene are SQVTM and ANQGSEA. The CDR3 extends over 13 amino acids. The V end was cut by 3 bases, the J end by 3 bases, with 9 bases between. CDR3 in amino acids: CSVDTGLNQPQHF. CDR3 nucleotide sequence: TGCAGCGTTGACACGGGACTCAATCAGCCCCAGCATTTT.

This clonotype was detected only a few times. The CDR3 DNA sequence: TGTGCCAGCAGCCCTCTAGCGGGAGATTGGGATGAGCAGTTCTTC. It yields the protein CASSPLAGDWDEQFF. V and J are TRBV5-5 and TRBJ2-1; TRBD2 aligns across 10 bases. The CDR3 extends over 15 amino acids. Germline lookup yields CDR1 SGHKS and CDR2 YYEKEE (reference sequence). V was clipped by 4 bases and J by 8 bases; unmatched bases: 9.

V gene TRBV4-3 combines with J gene TRBJ1-4; D perhaps matches TRBD1 (6 bases). V was clipped by 1 base and J by 7 bases, with 16 bases between them. The CDR3 has 16 amino acids. Germline V gene data show CDR1 as LGHNA and CDR2 as YSLEER. The CDR3 spells CASSQGQLGATEKLFF. The CDR3 region has the DNA TGCGCCAGCAGCCAAGGGCAGTTGGGGGCTACTGAAAAACTGTTTTTT.

V usage is TRBV7-3 and J usage is TRBJ1-2, with D possibly TRBD1 on 5 matching bases. CDR1 and CDR2 from the germline V gene are SGHTA and FQGTGA. Between the trimmed V and J ends, which lost 5 bases and 0 bases, there was a span of 13 bases. The CDR3 totals 15 residues. CDR3 sequence (DNA): TGTGCCAGCAGCCCAGACGGGGGAACTAACTATGGCTACACCTTC. The encoded protein is CASSPDGGTNYGYTF.

A few counts support this clonotype. This chain joins TRBV10-2 and TRBJ2-7; D remains unclear. This CDR3 is 14 amino acids long. V lost 5 bases, J lost 0 bases, and 11 bases lay in between. Looked up from germline, CDR1 is WSHSY and CDR2 is SAAADI. Here the CDR3 reads CASSRAESSYEQYV. CDR3 sequence (DNA): TGCGCCAGCAGTAGGGCGGAGAGCTCCTACGAGCAGTACGTC.

This clonotype showed up just a few times. The genes are TRBV19 and TRBJ2-7, with 10 nucleotides matching TRBD2. The CDR3 covers 16 residues. From germline, CDR1 is LNHDA and CDR2 SQIVND (reference sequence). V shed 3 bases, J shed 3 bases, and the junction held 8 bases outside the gene matches. This CDR3 is CASSIGLAGVGYEQYF. The CDR3 bases are TGTGCCAGTAGTATTGGTCTAGCGGGAGTGGGCTACGAGCAGTACTTC.

A word on this clonotype: A much larger clone differs by one base, so this may be a read error. This sequence joins TRBV5-4 and TRBJ2-1, with TRBD2 as a possible D gene (5 bases). CDR1 is SGHNT, CDR2 YYREEE, per germline (reference sequence). Trimming cost V 3 bases and J 0 bases, with 10 bases left between them. The CDR3 length is 15 residues. The chain's CDR3 is CASSSKRSSYNEQFF. The CDR3, as DNA: TGTGCCAGCAGCTCTAAGCGGAGCTCCTACAATGAGCAGTTCTTC. The variable domain in full, completed from reference TRBV5-4 and TRBJ2-1, reads ETGVTQSPTHLIKTRGQQVTLRCSSQSGHNTVSWYQQALGQGPQFIFQYYREEENGRGNFPPRFSGLQFPNYSSELNVNALELDDSALYLCASSSKRSSYNEQFFGPGTRLTVL.

V is TRBV4-2 and J is TRBJ2-7, with a possible D match to TRBD1 (5 bases). V was pared by 0 bases and J by 4 bases, with 16 bases between. Germline assignment: CDR1 LGHNA and CDR2 YNFKEQ. The CDR3 spans 16 residues. CDR3 in DNA: TGTGCCAGCAGCCAAGATCTTGGCGGACAAGGGTACGAGCAGTACTTC. Its protein product is CASSQDLGGQGYEQYF.

This chain links TRBV7-9 with TRBJ2-5, with D perhaps TRBD1 or TRBD2 (5 bases each). The germline CDR1 and CDR2 sequences are SEHNR and FQNEAQ (reference sequence). Trimming pared 6 bases from V and 0 bases from J, leaving 17 bases between. The CDR3 totals 16 residues. The CDR3 DNA is TGTGCCAGCAGTATAGGGACCACAAGGTACCAAGAGACCCAGTACTTC. Translated: CASSIGTTRYQETQYF.

The chain combines TRBV27 with TRBJ2-3; 16 bases map to TRBD2. Germline V lookup: CDR1 MNHEY, CDR2 SMNVEV (reference sequence). The CDR3 consists of 19 residues. Trimming at V came to 6 bases and at J to 4 bases, leaving 13 bases not matched to a gene. CDR3 loop: CASRKLGTSGRVSPDTQYF. CDR3 in DNA: TGTGCCAGCAGGAAACTCGGGACTAGCGGGAGGGTTAGCCCAGATACGCAGTATTTT.

This clonotype was counted many times. The chain employs TRBV7-2 and TRBJ2-5; 11 bases match TRBD2. Germline V CDR1 and CDR2: SGHTA, FQGNSA. This CDR3 is built from 18 residues. V lost 3 bases to trimming and J lost 2 bases; unmatched junction nucleotides: 11. CDR3 loop: CASSFSRRLAGKQETQYF. The CDR3 bases are TGTGCCAGCAGCTTTAGCCGTCGACTAGCGGGGAAACAAGAGACCCAGTACTTC.

This chain uses TRBV27 with TRBJ1-1; D gene unclear. The germline gives CDR1 MNHEY, CDR2 SMNVEV (reference sequence). Trimming took 3 bases from V and 3 from J, leaving 8 bases between them. The CDR3 has 13 residues. CDR3 loop: CASSFWRDTEAFF. The CDR3 DNA reads TGTGCCAGCAGTTTCTGGAGAGACACTGAAGCTTTCTTT.

This clonotype was observed at least ten times. This chain joins TRBV6-2 or TRBV6-3 and TRBJ2-7; the D gene is possibly TRBD1 (5 bases). Per the germline V gene, CDR1 is MNHEY and CDR2 is SVGEGT. The ends were cut back, 5 bases at V and 3 bases at J, with 14 bases in the middle. This CDR3 contains 14 residues. In DNA form, the CDR3 reads TGTGCCAGCAGTCTATCTCAGGGATTCTACGAGCAGTACTTC. It specifies CASSLSQGFYEQYF.

The chain has TRBV11-3 and TRBJ2-3, with TRBD1 as a possible D gene (5 bases). The CDR3 has 15 residues. Trimming left V 5 bases short and J 2 bases short, with 14 bases between. Germline assignment: CDR1 SGHNT and CDR2 YENEEA. The CDR3 spells CASSPWGGPTDTQYF. The CDR3 DNA follows: TGTGCCAGCAGCCCGTGGGGCGGCCCCACAGATACGCAGTATTTT.

The rearrangement uses TRBV5-4 and TRBJ2-2; no clear D gene. The V gene's germline CDR1 is SGHNT and CDR2 YYREEE (reference sequence). The V end lost 0 bases, the J end lost 6 bases, and 6 bases lay between the germline ends. The CDR3 is 13 residues long. CDR3 DNA: TGTGCCAGCAGCTTGGAGACGGCCGGGGAGCTGTTTTTT. Protein: CASSLETAGELFF.